This T cell receptor (beta chain) was identified in a study of shared clonotypes between healthy human individuals (dated by TCRdb to 2019 to 2021). Turning to the overall study: A few men and two women, aged 18 to 49 years, made up the cohort. To estimate repertoire size and how much clonotypes are shared between individuals, the study performed deep sequencing of blood TCR repertoires from a few healthy adults. Between about 0.8 and 9 billion PBMCs per donor were obtained by leukapheresis. To increase sequencing depth and limit assay-specific biases, TCR repertoire library preparation and sequencing were carried out by different laboratories using diverse techniques. For each donor, CD4 naive and CD4 memory were each run on three plates, CD8 naive on two plates, and CD8 memory on one plate.

V ends up 6 bases short and J 7 bases short, with an unmatched junction base count of 10. The CDR3 measures 15 amino acids from cysteine to phenylalanine. Kept here is only the CDR3 DNA, which spans 45 bases and is read in frame from base 1. Sequences MNHNS (CDR1) and SASEGT (CDR2) are obtained from the germline V gene. The paper's findings and limits, for the study overall: Estimated clonotype richness was generally larger for naive than for memory subsets. Across a few donors, approximately 4.9% of naive CD4, approximately 3.6% of naive CD8, under 2.5% of memory CD4, and over 0.35% of memory CD8 clonotypes were shared. Because the study included a small number of donors, the genetic and exposure-history diversity represented was limited. Rarefaction of sorted-subset datasets indicated incomplete sequencing despite the large sequencing depth. Based on pairwise subsampling, the degree of clonotype sharing among donors was expected to be affected by sequencing depth. Only blood was sampled, and tissue TCR repertoires likely differ from those in blood. Compared with non-shared clonotypes, clonotypes shared by all four sorted-subset donors had higher generation probabilities.

On this clone: Its antigen is currently not known. Nothing much larger sits one base from this clone, and base qualities are not available.

Using the deep immunoSEQ assay, multiplex PCR amplified TCR CDR3 regions from genomic DNA. Genomic DNA extracted from each cell subset was distributed evenly over all wells of several immunoSEQ 96-well plates, and each plate served as one replicate. For sorted subsets, approximately 210 ng genomic DNA, equal to 30,000 to 35,000 T cell genomes, was loaded into each replicate PCR. Purified libraries were measured with a Qubit 3.0 fluorometer, size-checked on a Bioanalyzer 2100, and measured again with the KAPA Library Quantification kit. A separate single-read 150-cycle Illumina NextSeq 550 flow cell was used to sequence each immunoSEQ 96-well plate. Under the source paper's analysis protocol: Because only junctional sequences without quality scores were contained in the immunoSEQ output, filtering matching that applied to full-length reads could not be performed. To assign V/J genes and CDR3, sequences were annotated against IMGT germline references using PyIR, a Python wrapper for IgBLAST v1.9. Any read was removed if the V/J assignment was weak (E-value above 1e-6), the CDR3 was missing, or the read contained stop codons, out-of-frame junctions, or ambiguous translated residues. V3J clonotypes were defined as sequences sharing an identical inferred V gene, J gene, and CDR3 amino acid sequence. Percentage overlap between repertoires was calculated by dividing the number of shared unique clonotypes by the size of the smaller repertoire. RTK rarefaction, the Chao1 estimator, and Recon v2.1 estimates of unobserved clonotypes were used to assess repertoire richness. Generation probabilities were computed with OLGA for all TCRbeta clonotypes obtained by the gDNA method from four donors. The source is immuneACCESS, and TCRdb retained only in-frame sequences with V and J called. Part of the clones is not carried over; for the studies checked, unresolved V genes explain less than half of this, and the remainder is unexplained. V, J and clone size reflect that table, while D and trimming were determined from the DNA. The sample has roughly 1 million clones on record, about 84% of them singletons. In total, the top ten clones hold 0.4% to 0.55% of the sample.

Donors were healthy HIV-negative adults with no recently reported acute infections or vaccinations. Only Caucasian adults living in Nashville, Tennessee, USA were represented among the donors. CD4+ T cells were enriched by magnetic negative selection, after which naive cells were positively selected on CD45RA and the negative fraction was taken as the memory subset. Blood was collected by leukapheresis, and PBMCs were isolated by Ficoll-Histopaque density gradient centrifugation and then cryopreserved in liquid nitrogen vapor phase. Analytical flow cytometry was used to check the purity and quantity of every magnetically sorted T cell population. From each sorted fraction, genomic DNA was isolated and quantified by UV absorbance on a Nanodrop 2000c.

The sample consisted of memory CD4+ T cells from PBMCs. The cell subset or site tag for this specimen amounts to: CD45RA-negative fraction. The origin of this receptor is a man between 18 and 35 years old in good health. Some clones in this sample may be carry-over from other donors' samples. In this chain, TRBV6-1 is recombined with TRBJ2-1, with 9 bases in between that match TRBD2. DNA sequence: TGTGCCAGCAGCCCTGGACTAGCGAGCAATAATGAGCAGTTCTTC. The encoded protein is CASSPGLASNNEQFF.